Below are 14 T cell receptor beta chains sequenced from a single sample in a study of Graves' ophthalmopathy and Graves' hyperthyroidism. TCR beta CDR3 amplification used RNA transcripts. Scientists carried out first-round RT-PCR using HTBI primers and then a second-round multiplex PCR. TCRdb re-called the multiplex PCR reads through MiXCR, storing one row per CDR3 protein. The sample consists of 450,000 to 600,000 distinct CDR3 sequences, approximately 35% of them appearing once. The sample was peripheral blood or thyroid tissue (not recorded which). The receptors originated from an adult man with Graves' hyperthyroidism.

V gene TRBV29-1 combines with J gene TRBJ1-1, with D uncertain. V lost 8 bases and J lost 4, with 11 bases in between. Germline CDR1 and CDR2: SQVTM and ANQGSEA. The CDR3 runs to 11 residues. The CDR3 region is CSSYRVTEAFF. For the CDR3, the DNA is TGCAGCAGTTACCGGGTCACTGAAGCTTTCTTT.

As for this clonotype: A much more abundant neighbour one base away suggests this may be a read error. Given the absence of the conserved phenylalanine or tryptophan at the CDR3 end, a read error is likely. This chain links TRBV7-3 with TRBJ1-1, with D tentatively TRBD1 (6 bases). The CDR3 runs 13 residues. Germline V CDR1 and CDR2: SGHTA, FQGTGA. The germline V and J ends were trimmed by 5 bases and 4 bases, with 11 bases remaining between them. DNA for the CDR3: TGTGCCAGCAGCGAACAACAGGGCACTGAAGCTTTCTCT. This translates into CASSEQQGTEAFS.

The J gene is TRBJ2-2, the V gene TRBV7-9; 9 nucleotides line up with TRBD1. There are 16 residues in the CDR3. With 7 bases clipped from V and 2 bases from J, the junction kept 8 bases outside the gene matches. In germline, CDR1 is SEHNR, CDR2 FQNEAQ (reference sequence). Here the CDR3 reads CASKPPGQGNTGELFF. Here the CDR3 DNA reads TGTGCCAGCAAACCGCCGGGACAGGGAAACACCGGGGAGCTGTTTTTT.

This sequence joins TRBV10-3 and TRBJ2-7; D tentatively reads TRBD1 or TRBD2 (5 bases each). This CDR3 has 15 residues. Between the trimmed V and J ends, which lost 0 bases and 6 bases, there was a span of 15 bases. Germline V gives CDR1 ENHRY, CDR2 SYGVKD. For the CDR3, the DNA is TGTGCCATCAGTGAGTCGACGTGGGGGAGCCCCGAGCAGTACTTC. Translating it yields CAISESTWGSPEQYF.

The rearrangement links TRBV2 to TRBJ1-3; TRBD1 might be the D (6 bases). Between the trimmed V and J ends, which lost 3 bases and 8 bases, there was a span of 11 bases. This CDR3 spans 13 amino acids. Germline V gene lookup returns CDR1 SNHLY and CDR2 FYNNEI. Here the CDR3 reads CASSDWGAYTIYF. In DNA form, the CDR3 reads TGTGCCAGCAGTGATTGGGGGGCATACACCATATATTTT.

V gene TRBV5-1 combines with J gene TRBJ2-6; D gene uncertain. V lost 0 bases, J lost 2 bases, and 6 bases lay in between. Germline CDR1 and CDR2: SGHRS and YFSETQ. The CDR3 has 15 residues. The CDR3 DNA reads TGCGCCAGCAGCTTGGGGGTCCCTGGGGCCAACGTCCTGACTTTC. This sequence encodes CASSLGVPGANVLTF.

This chain links TRBV2 with TRBJ1-4; TRBD1 might be the D (5 bases). The germline V gene encodes CDR1 SNHLY and CDR2 FYNNEI. Between the trimmed V and J ends, which lost 6 bases and 7 bases, there was a span of 9 bases. CDR3 length: 12 amino acids. The CDR3 DNA follows: TGTGCCAGCAGGGGGGAGGGTGAAAAACTGTTTTTT. Amino acids: CASRGEGEKLFF.

The chain couples TRBV7-9 to TRBJ2-7; the D gene is possibly TRBD1 (6 bases). Trimming removed 4 bases at V and 0 bases at J, with 16 bases between. The CDR3 has 16 residues. CDR1 is SEHNR, CDR2 FQNEAQ, per germline (reference sequence). The DNA of the CDR3 is TGTGCCAGCAGCTCCCCGGCAGGGGATTCCTCCTACGAGCAGTACTTC. Its translation is CASSSPAGDSSYEQYF.

The CDR3 nucleotides are TGTGCCAGCAGCTCCGTCCCGGGACAGGGGCCCCAAGAGACCCAGTACTTC. As protein: CASSSVPGQGPQETQYF. This chain joins TRBV2 and TRBJ2-5; TRBD1 aligns across 10 bases. V lost 6 bases, J lost 1 base, and 11 bases stayed unmatched. The CDR3 has 17 residues. In germline, CDR1 is SNHLY, CDR2 FYNNEI.

The chain recombines TRBV5-5 with TRBJ2-5; tentatively, D is TRBD1 (5 bases). V shed 3 bases and J shed 2 bases, with 11 bases lying between them. Germline V gives CDR1 SGHKS, CDR2 YYEKEE (reference sequence). This CDR3 comprises 14 residues. CDR3 protein: CASSWAGPQETQYF. The CDR3 DNA reads as TGTGCCAGCAGCTGGGCAGGGCCACAAGAGACCCAGTACTTC.

This clonotype came up many times. The chain links TRBV19 to TRBJ1-1, with a possible D match to TRBD1 (6 bases). Germline V gives CDR1 LNHDA, CDR2 SQIVND (reference sequence). The V and J ends lost 5 bases and 2 bases respectively, with 27 bases between them. This CDR3 region has 19 residues. The CDR3 DNA reads as TGTGCCAGTAGTCCTCACGTGAGTGGGGGCAATAAGCGAAACACTGAAGCTTTCTTT. Protein sequence: CASSPHVSGGNKRNTEAFF.

This sequence joins TRBV24-1 and TRBJ1-2; TRBD1 matches 7 bases. The germline V gene encodes CDR1 KGHDR and CDR2 SFDVKD. CDR3 size: 13 residues. The CDR3 DNA sequence: TGTGCATCTACACGGCAGGGGGTAGGTGGCTACACCTTC. As protein: CASTRQGVGGYTF.

Regarding this clonotype: A read error may produce the germline difference seen at one junction end. This chain links TRBV29-1 with TRBJ1-2; maybe TRBD1 (5 bases). The CDR3 contains 10 residues. Germline CDR1 and CDR2: SQVTM and ANQGSEA. CDR3 in DNA: TGCAGCGTTCCCAATCGCCGCGACAGCTTC. It encodes CSVPNRRDSF. Supplemented by reference TRBV29-1 and TRBJ1-2, the full variable domain reads SAVISQKPSRDICQRGTSLTIQCQVDSQVTMMFWYRQQPGQSLTLIATANQGSEATYESGFVIDKFPISRPNLTFSTLTVSNMSPEDSSIYLCSVPNRRDSFGSGTRLTVV.

This clonotype was seen a handful of times. The chain is built from TRBV7-2 and TRBJ2-3, with D unresolved. Germline V gives CDR1 SGHTA, CDR2 FQGNSA. The CDR3 length is 16 residues. The V end was cut by 1 base, the J end by 0 bases, with 11 bases between. The CDR3 here is CASSLDDSPSTDTQYF. CDR3 coding DNA: TGTGCCAGCAGCTTAGACGACTCACCTAGCACAGATACGCAGTATTTT.